The 24 T cell receptor beta chains listed next were all sequenced from one sample in a study of glioma-infiltrating T cells. Using RNA template, CDR3s of TCR alpha and beta were amplified with iRepertoire arm-PCR. TCRdb used MiXCR to reprocess the multiplex PCR reads, holding one entry per CDR3 protein. The sample consists of approximately 100,000 distinct CDR3 sequences, around 28% of them appearing once. Source material: glioma tissue, nonneoplastic brain tissue, or PBMCs (not recorded which). These receptor sequences come from a human donor with low-grade glioma or glioblastoma, undergoing nonglioma brain surgery, or in good health (not recorded which).

This clonotype was counted ten times or more. The chain's CDR3 is CSARTSGGYYEQYF. CDR3 DNA sequence: TGCAGTGCTAGGACTAGCGGGGGCTACTACGAGCAGTACTTC. The V gene is TRBV20-1, the J gene TRBJ2-7; 12 bases align to TRBD2. The CDR3 extends over 14 amino acids. CDR1 DFQATT and CDR2 SNEGSKA come from the germline V gene (reference sequence). Trimming took 3 bases from V and 3 from J; bases not matched to a gene: 3.

This clonotype was recorded only once. A much more abundant neighbour one base away suggests this may be a read error. CDR3 nucleotides: TGTGCCAGTCGCCCAGGGGGGGACAGCCCTCATGATGAGCAGTACTTC. Its translation is CASRPGGDSPHDEQYF. The chain joins TRBV6-1 to TRBJ2-7; TRBD1 or TRBD2 may be the D gene (7 bases each). Germline CDR1 is MNHNS and CDR2 is SASEGT. Trimming took off 9 bases at V and 7 bases at J, with 28 bases between the two ends. The CDR3 spans 16 residues.

With regard to this clonotype: Compared with germline, one end of the junction differs, possibly owing to a read error. The CDR3 spells CSDRNLTGNYGYTF. In DNA, the CDR3 is TGCAGTGATAGAAATTTAACAGGGAACTATGGCTACACCTTC. The chain uses TRBV20-1 and TRBJ1-2; maybe TRBD1 (6 bases). Germline CDR1 DFQATT, CDR2 SNEGSKA (reference sequence). This CDR3 spans 14 amino acids.

This clonotype was seen only a few times. This chain uses TRBV12-3 or TRBV12-4 with TRBJ1-3; a weak D match, TRBD1 (5 bases). The CDR3 extends over 14 amino acids. V was trimmed by 2 bases and J by 5 bases, leaving 10 bases between them. CDR3 sequence (DNA): TGTGCCAGCAGTTTACAGGGAGGGAGAAACACCATATATTTT. It specifies CASSLQGGRNTIYF.

Many counts were recorded for this clonotype. The CDR3: CASKDSNTEAFF. For the CDR3, the DNA is TGTGCCAGCAAGGACAGTAACACTGAAGCTTTCTTT. This chain connects TRBV28 to TRBJ1-1; TRBD1 is a possible D gene (6 bases). Germline V CDR1 and CDR2: MDHEN, SYDVKM. Trimming removed 7 bases at V and 2 bases at J, with 8 bases between. This CDR3 region has 12 residues.

This clonotype turned up a few times. The chain couples TRBV7-6 to TRBJ2-5, with 8 nucleotides matching TRBD2. The CDR3 has 13 amino acids. Trimming at V came to 4 bases and at J to 5 bases, leaving 3 bases not matched to a gene. Germline loops: CDR1 SGHVS, CDR2 FNYEAQ. The CDR3: CASSYTGGETQYF. The CDR3 DNA reads TGTGCCAGCAGCTATACGGGAGGGGAGACCCAGTACTTC.

The chain couples TRBV5-6 to TRBJ2-3; 7 bases fit TRBD2. CDR1 is SGHDT and CDR2 is YYEEEE in the germline V gene. Trimming took 6 bases from V and 2 from J; bases not matched to a gene: 15. The CDR3 runs to 17 residues. The CDR3, as DNA: TGTGCCAGCATCCCTACTAGGGAGCGGGGATACACAGATACGCAGTATTTT. Its translation: CASIPTRERGYTDTQYF.

The chain couples TRBV2 to TRBJ2-7; possibly TRBD1 or TRBD2 for D (5 bases each). CDR3 size: 14 residues. Germline values: CDR1 SNHLY, CDR2 FYNNEI. Trimming removed 4 bases from V and 2 bases from J, with 12 bases in between. DNA of the CDR3: TGTGCCAGCAGTGTCCGGGACGTACCCTACGAGCAGTACTTC. The encoded protein is CASSVRDVPYEQYF.

There are a few counts of this clonotype. The CDR3, as DNA: TGTGCCAGCGGGGGGGCTCCTGTAGTAGGCTACACCTTC. It yields the protein CASGGAPVVGYTF. The genes are TRBV12-3 or TRBV12-4 and TRBJ1-2; D is possibly TRBD1 (6 bases). CDR3 length: 13 amino acids. The ends were cut back, 8 bases at V and 8 bases at J, with 18 bases in the middle.

The genes are TRBV12-3 or TRBV12-4 and TRBJ2-7; possibly TRBD2 for D (5 bases). CDR3 size: 14 residues. The V gene lost 6 bases and the J gene lost 2 bases, with 14 bases spanning the gap. CDR3: CASSLSFGAYEQYF. For the CDR3, the DNA is TGTGCCAGCAGCCTATCATTCGGGGCCTACGAGCAGTACTTC.

This clonotype appeared a few times. This chain connects TRBV11-1 to TRBJ2-7; D uncertain. This CDR3 has 13 amino acids. V lost 6 bases and J 8 bases, leaving 17 bases between the germline ends. The V gene's germline CDR1 is SGHAT and CDR2 FQDESV (reference sequence). CDR3: CASSPDPTEKQYF. CDR3 bases: TGTGCCAGCAGTCCAGACCCTACGGAGAAGCAGTACTTC. Filled out from reference TRBV11-1 and TRBJ2-7, the complete variable domain reads EAEVAQSPRYKITEKSQAVAFWCDPISGHATLYWYRQILGQGPELLVQFQDESVVDDSQLPKDRFSAERLKGVDSTLKIQPAELGDSAMYLCASSPDPTEKQYFGPGTRLTVT.

V gene TRBV9 combines with J gene TRBJ1-1; D gene unclear. Looked up from germline, CDR1 is SGDLS and CDR2 is YYNGEE. The CDR3 runs 16 residues. Trimming cost V 1 base and J 2 bases, with 15 bases left between them. In nucleotides, the CDR3 is TGTGCCAGCAGCGTAAATTCAGGCAGGCTTAACACTGAAGCTTTCTTT. It yields the protein CASSVNSGRLNTEAFF.

This clonotype was recorded many times. J is TRBJ2-1 and V is TRBV6-6, with TRBD1 matching over 9 bases. The length of the CDR3 is 15 residues. The J segment lost 6 bases and the V segment lost 2 bases, leaving 5 bases of the junction unmatched. The germline V gene encodes CDR1 MNHNY and CDR2 SVGAGI (reference sequence). The CDR3: CASSYLDRGSNEQFF. CDR3 nucleotides: TGTGCCAGCAGTTACCTCGACAGGGGGAGCAATGAGCAGTTCTTC.

As regards this clonotype: Compared with germline, one end of the junction differs, possibly owing to a read error. The chain joins TRBV27 to TRBJ2-2; D not certain. This CDR3 is 14 amino acids long. Germline lookup yields CDR1 MNHEY and CDR2 SMNVEV (reference sequence). The CDR3 here is CAGSPDWNTWKLFF. CDR3 DNA sequence: TGTGCCGGCAGTCCAGACTGGAACACCTGGAAGCTGTTTTTT.

The chain combines TRBV4-2 with TRBJ1-2; 8 bases fit TRBD1. The CDR3 runs 15 residues. Germline values: CDR1 LGHNA, CDR2 YNFKEQ. Unmatched junction bases numbered 4, after V lost 0 bases and J lost 4 bases. DNA of the CDR3: TGTGCCAGCAGCCAAGATCAGGACAGGGCCTATGGCTACACCTTC. It codes for CASSQDQDRAYGYTF.

This clonotype was seen at least ten times. This chain connects TRBV27 to TRBJ2-7; TRBD1 aligns across 8 bases. The J segment lost 0 bases and the V segment lost 10 bases, leaving 2 bases of the junction unmatched. CDR1 and CDR2 from the germline V gene are MNHEY and SMNVEV (reference sequence). This CDR3 spans 12 amino acids. For the CDR3, the DNA is TGTGCCACACAGGGGGTCTCCTACGAGCAGTACTTC. Translating it yields CATQGVSYEQYF.

The chain joins TRBV29-1 to TRBJ1-1; no definite D call. This CDR3 comprises 12 residues. Germline CDR1 and CDR2: SQVTM and ANQGSEA. The V end lost 6 bases, the J end lost 6 bases, and 14 bases lay between the germline ends. The CDR3 reads CSVMSESAEAFF. The CDR3 DNA sequence: TGCAGCGTAATGAGCGAGTCCGCTGAAGCTTTCTTT.

This clonotype was seen at least ten times. The chain has TRBV2 and TRBJ1-1, with D possibly TRBD1 on 5 matching bases. Germline values: CDR1 SNHLY, CDR2 FYNNEI. The CDR3 totals 16 residues. V lost 2 bases and J lost 4, with 17 bases in between. This chain's CDR3 is CASSERGSPRGTEAFF. The CDR3 nucleotides are TGTGCCAGCAGTGAAAGAGGGTCCCCGAGGGGCACTGAAGCTTTCTTT.

This clonotype has more than one count but fewer than ten. The V gene is TRBV7-2, the J gene TRBJ2-1, with a weak D call TRBD1 (5 bases). The V end lost 5 bases, the J end lost 4 bases, and 9 bases lay between the germline ends. The CDR3 is 13 amino acids. The V gene's germline CDR1 is SGHTA and CDR2 FQGNSA. CDR3 in amino acids: CASSIRQYNEQFF. CDR3 in DNA: TGTGCCAGCAGCATAAGACAGTACAATGAGCAGTTCTTC.

This clonotype appeared a single time. Germline is not matched at one junction end, which may reflect a read error. The J gene is TRBJ2-7, the V gene TRBV2; D is possibly TRBD1 (5 bases). Germline loops: CDR1 SNHLY, CDR2 FYNNEI. The CDR3 loop spans 13 amino acids. This chain's CDR3 is CVSTPSGASPLHF. CDR3 DNA sequence: TGTGTCAGCACCCCCTCTGGGGCTTCACCCCTCCACTTC.

J is TRBJ2-2 and V is TRBV29-1; D unresolved. The CDR3 covers 13 residues. V was pared by 1 base and J by 2 bases, with 5 bases between. Per germline, CDR1 SQVTM and CDR2 ANQGSEA. The CDR3 DNA sequence: TGCAGCGTTGAAGGGTATAACACCGGGGAGCTGTTTTTT. Its protein product is CSVEGYNTGELFF.

Ten or more counts support this clonotype. The chain links TRBV27 to TRBJ2-1, with D tentatively TRBD1 or TRBD2 (6 bases each). Germline V lookup: CDR1 MNHEY, CDR2 SMNVEV (reference sequence). This CDR3 spans 18 amino acids. V dropped 0 bases and J dropped 1 base, with 16 bases sitting between them. The CDR3 DNA reads TGTGCCAGCAGTTTATCGAGTCGGAGGGGGTGGTCCTACAATGAGCAGTTCTTC. This encodes CASSLSSRRGWSYNEQFF.

The chain recombines TRBV5-1 with TRBJ2-1, with D possibly matching TRBD1 (6 bases). Germline V gives CDR1 SGHRS, CDR2 YFSETQ. With 4 bases removed from V and 7 bases from J, the gap between germline ends came to 24 bases. The CDR3 loop spans 17 amino acids. The CDR3 nucleotides are TGCGCCAGCAGCCCGCAAACGACAGGTTACTGGGAGAATGAGCAGTTCTTC. This translates into CASSPQTTGYWENEQFF.

Many counts were recorded for this clonotype. The V gene is TRBV12-3 or TRBV12-4, the J gene TRBJ2-5; 7 bases map to TRBD1. The CDR3 sequence is 14 residues long. Losses at the gene ends were 5 bases for V and 2 bases for J; bases not matched to a gene: 5. CDR3 loop: CASSVDRTQETQYF. CDR3 sequence (DNA): TGTGCCAGCAGTGTGGACAGGACACAAGAGACCCAGTACTTC.